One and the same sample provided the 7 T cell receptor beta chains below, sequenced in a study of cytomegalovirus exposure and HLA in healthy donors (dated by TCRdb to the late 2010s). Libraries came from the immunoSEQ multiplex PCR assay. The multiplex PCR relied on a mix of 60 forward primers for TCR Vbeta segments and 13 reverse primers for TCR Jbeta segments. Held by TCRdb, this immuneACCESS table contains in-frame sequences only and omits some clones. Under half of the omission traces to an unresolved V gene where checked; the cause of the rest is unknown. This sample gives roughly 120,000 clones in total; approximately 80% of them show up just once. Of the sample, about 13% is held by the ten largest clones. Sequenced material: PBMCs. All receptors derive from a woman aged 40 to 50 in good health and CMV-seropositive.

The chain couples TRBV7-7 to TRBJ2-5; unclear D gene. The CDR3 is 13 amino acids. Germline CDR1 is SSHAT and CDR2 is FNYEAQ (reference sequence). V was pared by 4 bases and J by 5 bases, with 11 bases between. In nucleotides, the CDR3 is TGTGCCAGCAGCTCTACGAGGCAGGAGACCCAGTACTTC. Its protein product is CASSSTRQETQYF.

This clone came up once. CDR3 nucleotide sequence: TGTGCCAGCAGCTTGGGAAGCGGGAGCTCGCAGAGGCAGTTCTTC. It encodes CASSLGSGSSQRQFF. J is TRBJ2-1 and V is TRBV5-4; 8 bases fit TRBD2. Germline V gene lookup returns CDR1 SGHNT and CDR2 YYREEE (reference sequence). Trimming at V came to 0 bases and at J to 12 bases, leaving 11 bases not matched to a gene. CDR3 length: 15 residues.

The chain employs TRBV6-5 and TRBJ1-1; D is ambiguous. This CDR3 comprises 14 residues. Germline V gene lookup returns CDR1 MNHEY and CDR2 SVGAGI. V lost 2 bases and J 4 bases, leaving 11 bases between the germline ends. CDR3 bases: TGTGCCAGCAGTTACGGCCTCCCCCCCACTGAAGCTTTCTTT. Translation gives CASSYGLPPTEAFF.

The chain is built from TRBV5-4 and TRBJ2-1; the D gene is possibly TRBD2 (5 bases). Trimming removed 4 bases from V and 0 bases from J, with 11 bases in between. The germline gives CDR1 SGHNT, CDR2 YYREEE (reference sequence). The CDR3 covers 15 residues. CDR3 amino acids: CASSANSDSYNEQFF. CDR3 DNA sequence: TGTGCCAGCAGCGCAAATAGCGACTCCTACAATGAGCAGTTCTTC. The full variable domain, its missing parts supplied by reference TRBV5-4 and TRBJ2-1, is ETGVTQSPTHLIKTRGQQVTLRCSSQSGHNTVSWYQQALGQGPQFIFQYYREEENGRGNFPPRFSGLQFPNYSSELNVNALELDDSALYLCASSANSDSYNEQFFGPGTRLTVL.

The CDR3, as DNA: TGCGCCAGCAGCTTGGATGGACTAGCCACCGGGGAGCTGTTTTTT. It yields the protein CASSLDGLATGELFF. The chain links TRBV5-1 to TRBJ2-2; 8 bases fit TRBD2. This CDR3 spans 15 amino acids. Germline values: CDR1 SGHRS, CDR2 YFSETQ. V lost 0 bases and J lost 4; bases outside the gene matches: 2.

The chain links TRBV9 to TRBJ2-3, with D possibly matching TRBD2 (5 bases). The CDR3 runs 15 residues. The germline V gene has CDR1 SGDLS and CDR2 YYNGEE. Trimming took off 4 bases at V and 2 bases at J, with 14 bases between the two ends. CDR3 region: CASSPEGGPTDTQYF. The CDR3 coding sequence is TGTGCCAGCAGCCCCGAGGGCGGGCCCACAGATACGCAGTATTTT.

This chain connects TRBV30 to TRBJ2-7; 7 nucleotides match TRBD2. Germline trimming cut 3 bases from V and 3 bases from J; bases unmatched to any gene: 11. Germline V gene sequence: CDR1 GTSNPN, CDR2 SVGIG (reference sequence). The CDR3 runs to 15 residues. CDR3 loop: CAWRLKTSTYYEQYF. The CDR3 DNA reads TGTGCCTGGAGATTAAAGACTAGCACATACTACGAGCAGTACTTC. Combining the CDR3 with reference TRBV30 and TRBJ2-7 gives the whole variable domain SQTIHQWPATLVQPVGSPLSLECTVEGTSNPNLYWYRQAAGRGLQLLFYSVGIGQISSEVPQNLSASRPQDRQFILSSKKLLLSDSGFYLCAWRLKTSTYYEQYFGPGTRLTVT.